The sequence of this T cell receptor (beta chain) was determined in a study of blood T cell repertoires in COVID-19. Looking at the study overall: Samples taken during acute and convalescent COVID-19 were collected in the United States, Italy and Spain. In each case, the material was cDNA or gDNA derived from T cells, B-cell-depleted T cells, or PBMCs.

Per the original data handling: Amplification of reference gene primers provided the estimated nucleated cell counts. The method was immunoSEQ multiplex PCR; TCRdb's version includes in-frame clones alone and lacks a portion of them. The V and J calls and clone size were taken over from that table, and D and trimming were inferred from the DNA. The sample has about 200,000 clones, roughly 84% seen once; the top ten hold roughly 30%. This TCR came from a man aged 40-55 years with acute or convalescent COVID-19. The sequenced material came from peripheral blood.

The CDR3 protein is CASREYPGSPSNNEQFF. DNA for the CDR3: TGTGCCAGCAGGGAGTACCCGGGGAGCCCATCAAACAATGAGCAGTTCTTC. The rearrangement joins TRBV2 to TRBJ2-1, with D perhaps TRBD2 (5 bases). Trimming removed 6 bases at V and 5 bases at J, with 23 bases between. CDR3 length: 17 amino acids. Germline loops: CDR1 SNHLY, CDR2 FYNNEI.